A single sample is the source of the 11 T cell receptor beta chains below, sequenced in a study of T cell repertoires in cytomegalovirus infection. TCRdb analysed the reads with MiXCR anew, one entry per CDR3 protein. The data hold fewer than 550,000 distinct CDR3 sequences, with 15% to 20% observed a single time. Source material: CD8+ T cells from PBMCs. The origin of the receptors is a human donor in good health (CMV status not recorded). Some clones in this sample may be carry-over from other donors' samples.

This clonotype appeared many times. The chain is built from TRBV7-8 and TRBJ1-2; 7 bases are a match to TRBD1. V trimming: 4 bases; J trimming: 3 bases; junction bases outside the gene matches: 5. Germline V gene data show CDR1 as SGHVS and CDR2 as FQNEAQ. The CDR3 sequence is 14 residues long. The CDR3 is CASSSRGTDYGYTF. The DNA for the CDR3 is TGTGCCAGCAGCTCCCGGGGGACAGACTATGGCTACACCTTC.

The rearrangement links TRBV6-1 to TRBJ1-1; D might be TRBD1 (5 bases). Per the germline V gene, CDR1 is MNHNS and CDR2 is SASEGT. The CDR3 runs to 12 residues. V was clipped by 2 bases and J by 11 bases, with 12 bases between them. The CDR3 sequence: CASSERGLGAFF. The CDR3 DNA is TGTGCCAGCAGTGAAAGGGGCCTAGGGGCTTTCTTT.

As to this clonotype: This likely comes from a read error, as the CDR3 has no conserved phenylalanine or tryptophan at its end. It is unclear where the CDR3 begins or ends on the DNA, so no DNA is shown, and the CDR3 is as TCRdb lists it. The chain joins TRBV7-6 to TRBJ1-6. CDR1 and CDR2 from the germline V gene are SGHVS and FNYEAQ. Including both end residues, the CDR3 is 16 amino acids long. CDR3 in amino acids: CASSLDRTSYNSPHHL.

This clonotype has only a few counts. The chain has TRBV2 and TRBJ1-5; perhaps TRBD1 as D (6 bases). The CDR3 has 17 residues. Germline CDR1 is SNHLY and CDR2 is FYNNEI. V was shortened by 1 base and J by 3 bases, with 16 bases between the two germline ends. CDR3 nucleotide sequence: TGTGCCAGCAGTGAAGTGTACGCAGGGGCCATCAATCAGCCCCAGCATTTT. Encoded protein: CASSEVYAGAINQPQHF. Full variable domain (missing parts from reference TRBV2 and TRBJ1-5): EPEVTQTPSHQVTQMGQEVILRCVPISNHLYFYWYRQILGQKVEFLVSFYNNEISEKSEIFDDQFSVERPDGSNFTLKIRSTKLEDSAMYFCASSEVYAGAINQPQHFGDGTRLSIL.

This clonotype was observed at least ten times. V gene TRBV7-6 combines with J gene TRBJ2-5; TRBD1 agrees at 9 bases. With 4 bases clipped from V and 5 bases from J, the junction kept 5 bases outside the gene matches. Germline CDR1 is SGHVS and CDR2 is FNYEAQ. The CDR3 is 14 amino acids. This chain's CDR3 is CASSSPDRGETQYF. Written as DNA, the CDR3 is TGTGCCAGCAGCTCTCCCGACAGGGGGGAGACCCAGTACTTC.

This clonotype was seen a few times. The V and J genes are TRBV27 and TRBJ1-6, with TRBD1 matching over 7 bases. The V gene end was trimmed by 1 base and the J gene end by 8 bases; junction bases not matched to a gene: 2. CDR1 is MNHEY and CDR2 is SMNVEV in the germline V gene (reference sequence). The CDR3 consists of 14 residues. The CDR3 nucleotides are TGTGCCAGCAGTTTATTGGGGACAGATTCACCCCTCCACTTT. It codes for CASSLLGTDSPLHF.

The rearrangement uses TRBV4-2 and TRBJ1-2, with D maybe TRBD1 (5 bases). Germline CDR1 and CDR2: LGHNA and YNFKEQ. This CDR3 is built from 14 residues. V dropped 4 bases and J dropped 2 bases, with 11 bases sitting between them. The CDR3 DNA follows: TGTGCCAGCAGCCTCCGGGGGGTCAACTATGGCTACACCTTC. It encodes CASSLRGVNYGYTF.

The gene calls are TRBV13 and TRBJ1-2, with D tentatively TRBD1 (5 bases). Trimming left V 1 base short and J 8 bases short, with 17 bases between. CDR1 PRHDT and CDR2 FYEKMQ come from the germline V gene (reference sequence). The CDR3 contains 15 residues. The CDR3 DNA sequence: TGTGCCAGCAGCTTAGTCCGCAGCGGGGCGGGAGGCTACACCTTC. It encodes CASSLVRSGAGGYTF. Supplemented by reference TRBV13 and TRBJ1-2, the full variable domain reads AAGVIQSPRHLIKEKRETATLKCYPIPRHDTVYWYQQGPGQDPQFLISFYEKMQSDKGSIPDRFSAQQFSDYHSELNMSSLELGDSALYFCASSLVRSGAGGYTFGSGTRLTVV.

This clonotype was recorded at least ten times. The J gene is TRBJ2-1, the V gene TRBV7-3; 9 nucleotides agree with TRBD1. The CDR3 runs 16 residues. The junction had 5 bases not matched to a gene; V was cut back by 4 bases and J by 1 base. Germline CDR1 and CDR2: SGHTA and FQGTGA. The CDR3 is CASSSPGQGSYNEQFF. In DNA form, the CDR3 reads TGTGCCAGCAGCTCGCCGGGACAGGGATCCTACAATGAGCAGTTCTTC.

The V gene is TRBV4-1, the J gene TRBJ2-3; the D is unclear. CDR1 is MGHRA and CDR2 is YSYEKL in the germline V gene. This CDR3 has 17 residues. V shed 3 bases and J shed 0 bases, with 16 bases lying between them. The chain's CDR3 is CASSHRVRTTSTDTQYF. DNA of the CDR3: TGCGCCAGCAGCCACAGAGTCAGGACCACTAGCACAGATACGCAGTATTTT.

Ten or more counts support this clonotype. The V and J genes are TRBV11-2 and TRBJ1-2, with TRBD1 matching over 7 bases. Germline V gene data show CDR1 as SGHAT and CDR2 as FQNNGV. Losses at the gene ends were 2 bases for V and 3 bases for J; bases not matched to a gene: 3. CDR3 size: 14 residues. CDR3 amino acids: CASSLRQGDYGYTF. The DNA of the CDR3 is TGTGCCAGCAGCTTAAGACAGGGTGACTATGGCTACACCTTC. The full variable domain, completed using reference TRBV11-2 and TRBJ1-2, is EAGVAQSPRYKIIEKRQSVAFWCNPISGHATLYWYQQILGQGPKLLIQFQNNGVVDDSQLPKDRFSAERLKGVDSTLKIQPAKLEDSAVYLCASSLRQGDYGYTFGSGTRLTVV.